This entry describes one T cell receptor beta chain. Its antigen is currently unknown. The data originate from a study of CD8 T cells in ankylosing spondylitis. CDR1 SQVTM and CDR2 ANQGSEA come from the germline V gene. Trimming left V 4 bases short and J 2 bases short, with 14 bases between. This CDR3 is 14 amino acids long. MiXCR, run by TCRdb on the 5' RACE reads, gives a single entry per CDR3 protein. The table has hundreds of thousands of distinct CDR3 sequences, over 9.5% seen once. Study-wide results and limits: Blood from ankylosing spondylitis patients appeared to carry a characteristic roughly 8-variant TCR beta motif. Clones linked to disease were reported to show significant enrichment in matched ankylosing spondylitis synovial fluid.

The origin of this receptor is a male donor with ankylosing spondylitis. This sequence joins TRBV29-1 and TRBJ1-1; D is perhaps TRBD1 (5 bases). Material for sequencing was blood, either unsorted or a sorted T cell fraction (not recorded which). The CDR3 here is CSVVGRGRNTEAFF. CDR3 nucleotide sequence: TGCAGCGTTGTGGGGAGGGGAAGAAACACTGAAGCTTTCTTT.